This T cell receptor beta chain was identified in a study of vaccination and CD4 T cells after COVID-19. In the study overall: Specimens were obtained from three convalescent patients at day 14 and at days 161 to 241 post-vaccination.

The sample's time point: late sampling 161 to 241 days after vaccination in a few convalescent patients. The treatment denotes: roughly ten-day PBMC culture with coronavirus spike peptide pools or control peptides (ViraFEST assay). With the Oncomine TCR Beta short-read assay, DNA from cultured CD4+ T cells was sequenced. MiXCR, applied by TCRdb to the PCR reads, yields one record per CDR3 protein. Of 20,000 to 25,000 distinct CDR3 sequences detected, around two fifths appear once; the ten largest clones hold around 5.2%. V trimming: 4 bases; J trimming: 2 bases; junction bases outside the gene matches: 10. This CDR3 has 17 amino acids. Germline CDR1 and CDR2: KGHSH and LQKENI. Whole-study findings and limits: Only post-vaccination samples contained a median roughly 90% of the reactive clones in convalescent patients.

On this clonotype: No antigen is known for it.

The sequence derives from a human donor who had recovered from COVID-19. Source: CD4+ T cells from blood, cultured in vitro, taken about 7 months after SARS-CoV-2 vaccination. This chain joins TRBV18 and TRBJ2-3; TRBD2 matches 9 bases. This CDR3 is CASSLPGTSQDTDTQYF. CDR3 in DNA: TGTGCCAGCTCACTCCCCGGGACTAGCCAAGACACAGATACGCAGTATTTT. The complete variable domain, with remaining parts taken from reference TRBV18 and TRBJ2-3, reads NAGVMQNPRHLVRRRGQEARLRCSPMKGHSHVYWYRQLPEEGLKFMVYLQKENIIDESGMPKERFSAEFPKEGPSILRIQQVVRGDSAAYFCASSLPGTSQDTDTQYFGPGTRLTVL.